This is a list of T cell receptor beta chains from one sample in a study of shared clonotypes between healthy human individuals. Libraries were prepared by immunoSEQ multiplex PCR; TCRdb keeps only in-frame clonotypes and omits some of them. The repertoire holds just over 2,000,000 clones, with 85% to 95% as singletons. The sample was naive CD4+ T cells sorted from blood. These receptors came from a young man in good health. Both conserved end residues are part of each CDR3.

>TRBJ2-3|TRBV7-2
CASSFSIGLSTDTQYF
>TRBJ1-1|TRBV2
CASSADRNTEAFF
>TRBJ2-2|TRBV6-1
CASRQRAGELFF
>TRBJ2-7|TRBV19
CASSIDGTGSSYEQYF
>TRBJ2-7|TRBV2
CASSESLQGADSYEQYF
>TRBJ2-7|TRBV5-1
CASSLRQGSYEQYF
>TRBJ2-4|TRBV30
CAWRARLAGILAKNIQYF
>TRBJ2-4|TRBV5-4
CASSDTEGKNIQYF
>TRBJ2-7|TRBV2
CASTPAYEQYF
>TRBJ2-7|TRBV11-2
CASSLDQRGQGVYEQYF
>TRBJ1-2|TRBV10-3
CAISEPSRDSYGYTF
>TRBJ2-6|TRBV5-6
CASSTGGRGANVLTF
>TRBJ2-2|TRBV7-2
CASGLRAGGAGELFF
>TRBJ1-4|TRBV15
CATSTRTFF
>TRBJ2-3|TRBV19
CASSIRYLVQGTDTQYF
>TRBJ2-5|TRBV5-1
CASSLVGTQETQYF
>TRBJ2-7|TRBV7-2
CASSFGSYEQYF
>TRBJ2-3|TRBV7-2
CASRRSGTDTQYF
>TRBJ2-4|TRBV27
CASRRDRASIQYF
>TRBJ2-3|TRBV9
CASSVQGTDTQYF
>TRBJ1-1|TRBV2
CASKGGATEAFF
>TRBJ2-6|TRBV5-1
CASSSVFGQGKGGANVLTF
>TRBJ1-5|TRBV9
CASSAITRDQPQHF
>TRBJ1-1|TRBV7-3
CASSLQGPGTEAFF
>TRBJ2-2|TRBV5-1
CASSLGVGELFF
>TRBJ2-7|TRBV2
CASRMGLAGDPYYF
>TRBJ1-2|TRBV5-4
CASSTGTANYGYTF
>TRBJ1-4|TRBV30
CAWSADVGKLFF
>TRBJ2-7|TRBV21-1
CASSKARSGRCTYEQYF
>TRBJ1-2|TRBV30
CAWKTETYGYTF
>TRBJ1-1|TRBV6-5
CASTTGTGPNTEAFF
>TRBJ2-7|TRBV2
CASKSSGTSYEQYF
>TRBJ2-7|TRBV27
CASSATSVSSYEQYF
>TRBJ2-7|TRBV14
CASSQDYEQYF
>TRBJ1-5|TRBV27
CASSLSLLQPQHF
>TRBJ1-2|TRBV6-4
CASSDLRGHNYGYTF
>TRBJ1-1|TRBV9
CASSVDRNTEAFF
>TRBJ2-1|TRBV6-1
CASREGGARNEQFF
>TRBJ1-6|TRBV7-2
CASSPWTGNSPLHF
>TRBJ2-5|TRBV10-2
CASSGASGYQETQYF
>TRBJ1-1|TRBV11-2
CASSQLVGTEAFF
>TRBJ2-7|TRBV6-1
CASSEALGGEQYF
>TRBJ1-2|TRBV18
CASSPSAARGGYTF
>TRBJ2-3|TRBV7-9
CVWGDFNTDTQYF
>TRBJ2-7|TRBV4-3
CASSQGVRYYEQYF
>TRBJ1-5|TRBV5-1
CASSLMGRVGQPQHF
>TRBJ2-7|TRBV28
CASKRTGPYEQYF
>TRBJ1-3|TRBV18
CASSPPGLTAESGNTIYF
>TRBJ1-4|TRBV9
CASSVRDSVTNEKLFF
>TRBJ1-4|TRBV27
CASSGTGLSEKLFF
>TRBJ2-1|TRBV5-1
CASSSTGWASGSSENEQFF
>TRBJ1-5|TRBV28
CASNLYQGTQHF
>TRBJ2-7|TRBV19
CASRDASTRTSSTLNF